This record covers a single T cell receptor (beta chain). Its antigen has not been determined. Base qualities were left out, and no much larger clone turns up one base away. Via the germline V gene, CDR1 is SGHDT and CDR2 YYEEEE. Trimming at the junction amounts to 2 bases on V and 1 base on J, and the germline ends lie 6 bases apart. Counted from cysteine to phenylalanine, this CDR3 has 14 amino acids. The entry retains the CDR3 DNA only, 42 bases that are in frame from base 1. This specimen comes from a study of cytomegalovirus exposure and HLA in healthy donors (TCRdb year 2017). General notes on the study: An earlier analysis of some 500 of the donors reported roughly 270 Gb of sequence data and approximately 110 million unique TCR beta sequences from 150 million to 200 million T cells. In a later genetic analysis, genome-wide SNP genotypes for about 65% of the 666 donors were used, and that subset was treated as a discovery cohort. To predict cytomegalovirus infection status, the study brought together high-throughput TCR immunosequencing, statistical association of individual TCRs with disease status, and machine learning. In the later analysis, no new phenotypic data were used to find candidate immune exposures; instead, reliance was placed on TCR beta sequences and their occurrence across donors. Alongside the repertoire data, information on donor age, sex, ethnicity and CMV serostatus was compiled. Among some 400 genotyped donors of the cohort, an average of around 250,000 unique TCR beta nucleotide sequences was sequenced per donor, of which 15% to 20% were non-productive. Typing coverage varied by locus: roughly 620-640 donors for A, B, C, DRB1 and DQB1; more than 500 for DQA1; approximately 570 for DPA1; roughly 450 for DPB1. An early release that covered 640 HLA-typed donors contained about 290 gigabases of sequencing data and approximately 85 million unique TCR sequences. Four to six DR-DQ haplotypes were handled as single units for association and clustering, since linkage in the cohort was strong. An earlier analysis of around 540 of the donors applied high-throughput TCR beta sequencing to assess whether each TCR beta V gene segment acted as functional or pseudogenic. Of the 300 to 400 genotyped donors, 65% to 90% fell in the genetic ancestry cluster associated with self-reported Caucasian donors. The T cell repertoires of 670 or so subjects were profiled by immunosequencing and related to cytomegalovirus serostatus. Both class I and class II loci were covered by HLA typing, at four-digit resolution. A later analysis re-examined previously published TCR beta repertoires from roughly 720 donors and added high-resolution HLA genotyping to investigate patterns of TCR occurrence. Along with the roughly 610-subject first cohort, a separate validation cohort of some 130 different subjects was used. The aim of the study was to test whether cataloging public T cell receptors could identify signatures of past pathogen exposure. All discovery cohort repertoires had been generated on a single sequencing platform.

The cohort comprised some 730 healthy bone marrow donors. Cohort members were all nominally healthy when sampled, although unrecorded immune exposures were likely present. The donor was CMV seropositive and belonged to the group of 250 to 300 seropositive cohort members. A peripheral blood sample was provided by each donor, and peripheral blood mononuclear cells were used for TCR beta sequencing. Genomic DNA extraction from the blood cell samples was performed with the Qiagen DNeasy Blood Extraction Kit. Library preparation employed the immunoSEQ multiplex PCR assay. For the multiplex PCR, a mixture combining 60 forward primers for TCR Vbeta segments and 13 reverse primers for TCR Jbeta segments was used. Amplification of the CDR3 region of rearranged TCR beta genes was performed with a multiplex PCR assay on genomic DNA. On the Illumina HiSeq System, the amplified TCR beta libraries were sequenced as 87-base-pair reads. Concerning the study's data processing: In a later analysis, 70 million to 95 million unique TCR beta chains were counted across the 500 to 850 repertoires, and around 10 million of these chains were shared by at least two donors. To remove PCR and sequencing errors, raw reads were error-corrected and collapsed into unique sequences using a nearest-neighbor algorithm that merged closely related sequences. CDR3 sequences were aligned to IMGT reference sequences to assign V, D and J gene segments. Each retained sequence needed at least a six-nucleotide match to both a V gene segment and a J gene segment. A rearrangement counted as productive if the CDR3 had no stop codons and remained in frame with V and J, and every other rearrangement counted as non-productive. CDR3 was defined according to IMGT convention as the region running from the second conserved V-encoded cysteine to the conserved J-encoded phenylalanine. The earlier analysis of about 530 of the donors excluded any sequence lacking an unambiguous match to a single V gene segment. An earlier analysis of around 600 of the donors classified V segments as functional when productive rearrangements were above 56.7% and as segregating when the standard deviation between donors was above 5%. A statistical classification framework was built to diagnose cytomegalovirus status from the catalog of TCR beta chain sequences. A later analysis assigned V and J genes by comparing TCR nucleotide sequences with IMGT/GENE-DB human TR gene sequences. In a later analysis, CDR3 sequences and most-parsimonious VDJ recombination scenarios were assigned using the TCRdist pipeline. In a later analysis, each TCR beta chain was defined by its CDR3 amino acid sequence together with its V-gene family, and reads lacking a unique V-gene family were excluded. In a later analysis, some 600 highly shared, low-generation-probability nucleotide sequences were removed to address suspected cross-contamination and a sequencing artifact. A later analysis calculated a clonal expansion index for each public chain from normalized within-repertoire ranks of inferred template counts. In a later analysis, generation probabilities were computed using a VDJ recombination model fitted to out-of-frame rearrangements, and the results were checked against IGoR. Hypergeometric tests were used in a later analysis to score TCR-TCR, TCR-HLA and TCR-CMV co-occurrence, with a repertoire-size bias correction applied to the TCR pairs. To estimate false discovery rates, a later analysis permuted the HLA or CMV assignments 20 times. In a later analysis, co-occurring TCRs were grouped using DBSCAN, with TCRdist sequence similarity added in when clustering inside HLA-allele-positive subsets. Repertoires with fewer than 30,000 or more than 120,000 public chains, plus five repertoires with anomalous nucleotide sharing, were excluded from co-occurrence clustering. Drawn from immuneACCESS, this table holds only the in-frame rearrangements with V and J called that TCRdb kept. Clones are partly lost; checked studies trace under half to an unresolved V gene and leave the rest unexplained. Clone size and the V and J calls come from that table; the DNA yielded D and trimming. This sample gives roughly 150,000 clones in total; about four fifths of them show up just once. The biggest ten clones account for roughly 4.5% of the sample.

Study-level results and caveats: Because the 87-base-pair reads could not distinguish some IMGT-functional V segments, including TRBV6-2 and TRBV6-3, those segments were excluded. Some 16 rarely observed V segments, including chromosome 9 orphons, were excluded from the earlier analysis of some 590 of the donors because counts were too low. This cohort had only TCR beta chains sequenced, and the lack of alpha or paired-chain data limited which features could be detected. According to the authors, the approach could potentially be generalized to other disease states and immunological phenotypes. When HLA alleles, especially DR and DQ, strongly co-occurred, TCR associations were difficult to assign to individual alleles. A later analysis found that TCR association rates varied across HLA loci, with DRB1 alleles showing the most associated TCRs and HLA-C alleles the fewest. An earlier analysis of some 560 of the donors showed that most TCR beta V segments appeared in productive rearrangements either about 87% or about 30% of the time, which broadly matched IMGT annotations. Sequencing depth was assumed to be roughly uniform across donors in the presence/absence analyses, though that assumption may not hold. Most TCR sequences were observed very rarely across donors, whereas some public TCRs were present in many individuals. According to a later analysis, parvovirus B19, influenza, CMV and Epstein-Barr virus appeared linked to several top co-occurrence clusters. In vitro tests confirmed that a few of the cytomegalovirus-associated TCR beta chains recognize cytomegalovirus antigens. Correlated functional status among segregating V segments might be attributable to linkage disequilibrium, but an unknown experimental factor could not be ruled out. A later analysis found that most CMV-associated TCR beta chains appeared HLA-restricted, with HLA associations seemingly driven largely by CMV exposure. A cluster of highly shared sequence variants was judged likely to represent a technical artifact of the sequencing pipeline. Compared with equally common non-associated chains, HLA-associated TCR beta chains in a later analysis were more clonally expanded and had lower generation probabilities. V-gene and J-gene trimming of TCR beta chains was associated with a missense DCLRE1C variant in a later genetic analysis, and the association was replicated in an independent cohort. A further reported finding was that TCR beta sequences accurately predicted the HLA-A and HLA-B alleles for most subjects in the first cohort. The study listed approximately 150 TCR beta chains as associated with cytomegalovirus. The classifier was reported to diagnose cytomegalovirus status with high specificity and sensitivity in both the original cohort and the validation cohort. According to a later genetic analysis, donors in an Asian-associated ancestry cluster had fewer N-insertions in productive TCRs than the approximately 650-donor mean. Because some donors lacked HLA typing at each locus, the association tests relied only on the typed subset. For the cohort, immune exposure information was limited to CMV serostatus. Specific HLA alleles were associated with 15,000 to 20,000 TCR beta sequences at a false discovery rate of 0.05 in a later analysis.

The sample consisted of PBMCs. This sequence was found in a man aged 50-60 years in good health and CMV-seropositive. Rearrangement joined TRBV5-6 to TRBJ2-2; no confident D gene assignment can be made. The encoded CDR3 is CASSFGENTGELFF. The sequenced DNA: TGTGCCAGCAGCTTCGGAGAGAACACCGGGGAGCTGTTTTTT.